This TCR beta chain was recovered during a study of human thymus T cells (dated by TCRdb to the early 2020s). Regarding the study in general: The study described the TCR alpha and beta repertoires in under ten infant thymus samples and a few matching peripheral blood samples. The cohort included over five male and a couple of female infants, with donor ages spanning 7 to 244 days. The full study reports these points: Biased V and J gene segment usage appeared to be present in both thymic and peripheral blood repertoires. The related research reported highly overlapping thymic TCR repertoires among unrelated individuals. On average, about 810,000 unique TCRB clonotypes were obtained from thymus samples, compared with about 84,000 from blood samples.

The immunoSEQ multiplex PCR assay was used to amplify the TCRB and TCRAD loci from a standardized amount of quality-controlled genomic DNA. The amplicons spanned the V(D)J region and were long enough to cover the CDR3 and allow V and J genes to be identified. The commercial immunoSEQ service was used to sequence amplicons on an Illumina platform. In the source study's methods: Corrections for primer bias and sequencing errors followed previously described methods, while TCRAD and TCRB definitions were based on the IMGT database. Analysis of the repertoires was done with immunoSEQ Analyzer 3.0 and VDJTools and included basic statistics, V/J segment usage, diversity estimates, rarefaction and pairwise overlap. To estimate diversity, the Chao1, ChaoE, Efron-Thisted, Shannon and inverse Simpson indices were applied, and diversity was also estimated on datasets down-sampled to the smallest sample. Repertoire overlap used strict matching of CDR3 nucleotide sequence, V gene and J gene, with Jaccard-based multidimensional scaling clustering. Here the immuneACCESS table is served through TCRdb, limited to in-frame sequences with V and J called. Missing clones are a known gap in these copies; in checked studies unresolved V genes cover under half, and the rest lacks a known reason. V, J and clone size derive from that table, while D and trimming were established from the DNA sequence. The sample table contains about 130,000 clones; only one count was recorded for 90% to 95% of them. Together, the top ten hold around 0.025% of the sample.

Thymus tissue was collected as surgical resects that were removed during corrective cardiac surgery. Immunologically healthy infants undergoing open corrective cardiac surgery for congenital heart defects in Finland were used as donors. After being mechanically released from the tissue, thymocytes were kept at -70 degrees C in pellets of about 8.5-32 million cells. A QIAsymphony instrument was used to extract genomic DNA from the frozen cell pellets. Remarks on this clone: This clone's antigen is unknown. No clone much larger than this one lies a single base away; base qualities are absent.

The CDR3 numbers 14 residues from cysteine through phenylalanine. Only the CDR3 DNA stays, 42 bases, in frame from base 1. Sequences SGHTA (CDR1) and FQGNSA (CDR2) are obtained from the germline V gene. The germline V end is reduced by 5 bases and the J end by 5 bases; junction bases left unmatched: 6. Sequencing input: thymus tissue. The receptor's source is a boy less than two years old with a congenital heart defect but otherwise immunologically healthy. The V gene is TRBV7-2 and the J gene is TRBJ2-3; TRBD2 matches 8 bases in the middle. The CDR3 region: CASSPGGGEDTQYF. The DNA sequence reads TGTGCCAGCAGCCCCGGGGGGGGAGAAGATACGCAGTATTTT.